This T cell receptor beta chain is from a study of T cells in Graves' hyperthyroidism and ophthalmopathy. The study, taken as a whole, reports: Separating ophthalmopathy from stable hyperthyroidism was achieved by a 13 V-J model. Most thyroid clonotypes that were expanded above 0.001 also turned up in blood.

Researchers took RNA transcripts and amplified the TCR beta CDR3 regions from them. When the TCR CDR3 underwent first-round RT-PCR, the HTBI primer set was used. TCRdb analysed the multiplex PCR reads with MiXCR anew, one entry per CDR3 protein. The table records approximately 300,000 distinct CDR3 sequences, about 15% of them present only once. If no ophthalmopathy progression occurred within 18 months, Graves' hyperthyroidism was stable. Patients aged 18 to 65 with hyperthyroidism were newly diagnosed, with duration under 2 months. This clonotype showed up just a few times. Its specificity is not known. V was cut by 3 bases and J by 1 base, with 8 bases left in between. CDR1 DFQATT and CDR2 SNEGSKA come from the germline V gene (reference sequence). The CDR3 contains 13 residues.

The gene calls are TRBV20-1 and TRBJ2-3; D unclear. The source of this sequence is a man aged 30 to 39 with Graves' hyperthyroidism. The specimen was blood. This CDR3 is CSARVERTDTQYF. The CDR3 DNA reads as TGCAGTGCTAGGGTCGAACGCACAGATACGCAGTATTTT.